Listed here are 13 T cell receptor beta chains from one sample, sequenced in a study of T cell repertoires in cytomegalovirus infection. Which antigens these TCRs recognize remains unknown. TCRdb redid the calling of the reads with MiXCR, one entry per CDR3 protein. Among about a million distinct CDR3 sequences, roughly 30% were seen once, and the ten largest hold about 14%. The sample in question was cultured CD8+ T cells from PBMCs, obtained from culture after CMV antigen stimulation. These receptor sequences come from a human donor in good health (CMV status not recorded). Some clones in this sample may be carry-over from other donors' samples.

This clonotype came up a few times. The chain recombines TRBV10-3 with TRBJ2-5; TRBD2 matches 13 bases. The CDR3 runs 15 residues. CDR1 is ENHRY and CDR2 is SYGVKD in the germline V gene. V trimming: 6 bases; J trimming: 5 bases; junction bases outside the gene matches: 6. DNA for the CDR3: TGTGCCATCAGCACTAGCGGGGGGGCCAACGAGACCCAGTACTTC. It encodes CAISTSGGANETQYF.

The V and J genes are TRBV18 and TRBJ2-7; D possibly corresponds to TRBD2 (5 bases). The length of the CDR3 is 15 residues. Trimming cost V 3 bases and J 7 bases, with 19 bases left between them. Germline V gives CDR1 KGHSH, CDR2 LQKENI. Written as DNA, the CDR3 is TGTGCCAGCTCACCCCGCCGGGGTGCCAGTGAGGAGCAGTACGTC. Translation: CASSPRRGASEEQYV.

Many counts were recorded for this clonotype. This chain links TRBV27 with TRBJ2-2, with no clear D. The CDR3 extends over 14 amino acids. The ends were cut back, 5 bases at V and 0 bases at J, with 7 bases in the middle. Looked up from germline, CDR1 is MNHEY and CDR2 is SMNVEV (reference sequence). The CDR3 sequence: CASSTNPNTGELFF. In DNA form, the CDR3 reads TGTGCCAGCAGTACAAACCCGAACACCGGGGAGCTGTTTTTT.

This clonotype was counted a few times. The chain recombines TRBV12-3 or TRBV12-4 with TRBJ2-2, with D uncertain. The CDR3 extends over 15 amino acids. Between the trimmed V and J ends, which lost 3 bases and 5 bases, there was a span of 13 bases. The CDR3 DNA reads TGTGCCAGCAGTTTCCTTGCAGGTCGAACCGGGGAGCTGTTTTTT. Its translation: CASSFLAGRTGELFF.

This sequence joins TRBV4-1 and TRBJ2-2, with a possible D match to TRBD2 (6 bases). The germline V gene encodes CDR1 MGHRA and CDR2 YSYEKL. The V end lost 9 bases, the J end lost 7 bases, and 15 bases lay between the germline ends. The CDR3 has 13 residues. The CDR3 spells CASLGPGDGELFF. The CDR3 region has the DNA TGCGCCAGTCTAGGGCCGGGGGACGGGGAGCTGTTTTTT.

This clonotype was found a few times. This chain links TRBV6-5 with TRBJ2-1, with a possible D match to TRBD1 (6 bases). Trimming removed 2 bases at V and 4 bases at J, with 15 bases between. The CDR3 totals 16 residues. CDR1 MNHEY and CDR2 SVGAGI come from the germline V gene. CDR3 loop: CASSYSPRGKYNEQFF. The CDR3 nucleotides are TGTGCCAGCAGTTACAGTCCCAGGGGCAAGTACAATGAGCAGTTCTTC.

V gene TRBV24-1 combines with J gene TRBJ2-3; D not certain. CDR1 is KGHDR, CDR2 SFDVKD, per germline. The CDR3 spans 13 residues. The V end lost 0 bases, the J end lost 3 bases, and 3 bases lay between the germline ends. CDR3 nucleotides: TGTGCCACCAGTGATTTGCAAACAGATACGCAGTATTTT. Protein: CATSDLQTDTQYF.

This CDR3 reads CASSPTGGKYSGGTDTQYF. The CDR3 coding sequence is TGTGCCAGCAGCCCAACTGGGGGGAAATATAGTGGCGGCACAGATACGCAGTATTTT. This sequence joins TRBV27 and TRBJ2-3; weak D call: TRBD2 (6 bases). V dropped 6 bases and J dropped 1 base, with 26 bases sitting between them. CDR1 is MNHEY, CDR2 SMNVEV, per germline (reference sequence). The CDR3 is 19 residues long.

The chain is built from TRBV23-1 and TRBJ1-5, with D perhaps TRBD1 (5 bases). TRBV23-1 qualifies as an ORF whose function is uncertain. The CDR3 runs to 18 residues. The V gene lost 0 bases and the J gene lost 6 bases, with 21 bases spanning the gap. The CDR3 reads CASSQSRDPTPKCQPQHF. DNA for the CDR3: TGCGCCAGCAGTCAATCGAGGGACCCAACCCCCAAGTGTCAGCCCCAGCATTTT.

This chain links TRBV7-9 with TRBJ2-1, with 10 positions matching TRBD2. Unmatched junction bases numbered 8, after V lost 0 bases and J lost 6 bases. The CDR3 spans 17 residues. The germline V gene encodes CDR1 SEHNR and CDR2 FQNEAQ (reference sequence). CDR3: CASSLALGAGGTNEQFF. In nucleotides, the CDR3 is TGTGCCAGCAGCTTAGCCCTAGGAGCGGGGGGGACCAATGAGCAGTTCTTC.

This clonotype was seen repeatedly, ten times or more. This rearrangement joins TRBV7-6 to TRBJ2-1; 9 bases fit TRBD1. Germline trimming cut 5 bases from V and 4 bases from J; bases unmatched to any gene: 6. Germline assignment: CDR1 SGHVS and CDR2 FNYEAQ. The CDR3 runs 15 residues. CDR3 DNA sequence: TGTGCCAGCAGCCGGGGACAGGGTGTTTACAATGAGCAGTTCTTC. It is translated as CASSRGQGVYNEQFF.

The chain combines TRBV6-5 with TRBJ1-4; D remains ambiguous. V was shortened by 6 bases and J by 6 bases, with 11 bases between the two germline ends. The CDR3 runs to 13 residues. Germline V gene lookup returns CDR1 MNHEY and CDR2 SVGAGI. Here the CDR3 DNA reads TGTGCCAGCAGCCATGCCCTAGATGAAAAACTGTTTTTT. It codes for CASSHALDEKLFF.

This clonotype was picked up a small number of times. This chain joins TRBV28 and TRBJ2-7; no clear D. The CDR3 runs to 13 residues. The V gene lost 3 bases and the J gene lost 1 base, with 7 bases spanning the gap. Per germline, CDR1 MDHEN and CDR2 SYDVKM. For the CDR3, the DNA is TGTGCCAGCAGTTTTGAAGGGTCCTACGAGCAGTACGTC. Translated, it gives CASSFEGSYEQYV.